The 19 T cell receptor beta chains listed next were all sequenced from one sample in a study of OX40 agonist ivuxolimab in advanced cancers. TCRdb keeps only in-frame clones here, not all; method: immunoSEQ multiplex PCR. This sample yields some 41,000 clones, of which roughly 90% are seen a single time; under 0.7% belongs to the top ten. The sample here was CD4+ or CD8+ T cells sorted from blood, taken in a trial of the OX40 agonist ivuxolimab. These receptors were taken from an adult with an advanced solid tumor such as melanoma, head and neck, liver or kidney cancer.

The gene calls are TRBV29-1 and TRBJ1-3; 7 bases agree with TRBD1. V lost 4 bases to trimming and J lost 2 bases; unmatched junction nucleotides: 8. The CDR3 extends over 15 amino acids. Germline CDR1 and CDR2: SQVTM and ANQGSEA. Here the CDR3 DNA reads TGCAGCGTTGCGAGCCTGACAGGGACTGGAAACACCATATATTTT. As protein: CSVASLTGTGNTIYF.

V usage is TRBV5-4 and J usage is TRBJ1-6, with D possibly TRBD1 on 5 matching bases. The CDR3 is made up of 14 amino acids. CDR1 SGHNT and CDR2 YYREEE come from the germline V gene (reference sequence). With 3 bases removed from V and 8 bases from J, the gap between germline ends came to 12 bases. The CDR3 loop reads CASSWGGMYSPLHF. The CDR3 bases are TGTGCCAGCAGCTGGGGGGGTATGTATTCACCCCTCCACTTT.

The V call is TRBV5-4, the J call TRBJ2-3; possible D gene TRBD1, 6 bases. The ends were cut back, 5 bases at V and 2 bases at J, with 12 bases in the middle. Per the germline V gene, CDR1 is SGHNT and CDR2 is YYREEE (reference sequence). The CDR3 contains 14 residues. This chain's CDR3 is CASRVDSLTDTQYF. CDR3 nucleotides: TGTGCCAGCAGGGTGGACAGTCTCACAGATACGCAGTATTTT.

The table lists this clone with a count of one. The genes are TRBV2 and TRBJ2-5, with TRBD1 matching over 7 bases. Germline V gives CDR1 SNHLY, CDR2 FYNNEI. CDR3 size: 14 residues. V lost 6 bases to trimming and J lost 5 bases; unmatched junction nucleotides: 9. The CDR3 DNA reads TGTGCCAGCAGAGACCGGGACAGTCGTGAGACCCAGTACTTC. It encodes CASRDRDSRETQYF.

This chain uses TRBV7-8 with TRBJ1-1, with D uncertain. This CDR3 spans 13 amino acids. The V and J ends lost 1 base and 1 base respectively, with 4 bases between them. Germline loops: CDR1 SGHVS, CDR2 FQNEAQ. CDR3 region: CASSLGRNTEAFF. CDR3 bases: TGTGCCAGCAGCTTAGGAAGGAACACTGAAGCTTTCTTT.

The chain employs TRBV6-6 and TRBJ2-7; a weak D match, TRBD2 (6 bases). This CDR3 contains 16 residues. V lost 3 bases, J lost 1 base, and 16 bases lay in between. Germline assignment: CDR1 MNHNY and CDR2 SVGAGI (reference sequence). This chain's CDR3 is CASSYRELKTSYEQYF. In DNA form, the CDR3 reads TGTGCCAGCAGTTATCGGGAGCTAAAGACATCCTACGAGCAGTACTTC.

This chain links TRBV5-4 with TRBJ1-1; a possible D gene is TRBD1 (6 bases). Germline V gene data show CDR1 as SGHNT and CDR2 as YYREEE (reference sequence). V lost 7 bases to trimming and J lost 4 bases, with 14 bases between them. This CDR3 has 13 amino acids. CDR3 nucleotide sequence: TGTGCCAGCTCCAAGGGGGGTGGCACTGAAGCTTTCTTT. It is translated as CASSKGGGTEAFF.

The CDR3 bases are TGTGCCAGCTCACCACCGATCGTTGTCGGCGAGCAGTTCTTC. Residues: CASSPPIVVGEQFF. The rearrangement links TRBV18 to TRBJ2-1; D ambiguous. V was clipped by 0 bases and J by 10 bases, with 13 bases between them. The CDR3 covers 14 residues. The germline CDR1 and CDR2 sequences are KGHSH and LQKENI.

The V gene is TRBV6-5, the J gene TRBJ2-2, with 10 positions matching TRBD2. This CDR3 is built from 15 residues. V was pared by 5 bases and J by 1 base, with 1 base of the junction left unmatched. Germline values: CDR1 MNHEY, CDR2 SVGAGI. The CDR3 protein is CASSGLAVNTGELFF. The CDR3 coding sequence is TGTGCCAGCAGTGGACTAGCGGTGAACACCGGGGAGCTGTTTTTT.

V is TRBV25-1 and J is TRBJ1-5; D gene ambiguous. This CDR3 is built from 14 residues. V was trimmed by 1 base and J by 0 bases, leaving 4 bases between them. Germline V lookup: CDR1 MGHDK, CDR2 SYGVNS. The CDR3 loop reads CASSEWASNQPQHF. CDR3 coding DNA: TGTGCCAGCAGTGAATGGGCTAGCAATCAGCCCCAGCATTTT.

V and J are TRBV6-5 and TRBJ1-2, with 8 bases aligning to TRBD1. J was trimmed by 8 bases and V by 2 bases; bases with no gene match: 7. Per the germline V gene, CDR1 is MNHEY and CDR2 is SVGAGI. This CDR3 is built from 14 residues. The CDR3 region is CASSYAAGGRGYTF. CDR3 bases: TGTGCCAGCAGTTACGCTGCAGGGGGCAGAGGCTACACCTTC.

This chain links TRBV6-5 with TRBJ2-7; D tentatively fits TRBD1 or TRBD2 (6 bases each). CDR1 MNHEY and CDR2 SVGAGI come from the germline V gene. The V end lost 5 bases, the J end lost 7 bases, and 18 bases lay between the germline ends. The CDR3 totals 14 residues. This CDR3 is CASSTLRGAWEQYF. CDR3 nucleotides: TGTGCCAGCAGTACCCTAAGGGGGGCTTGGGAGCAGTACTTC.

The J gene is TRBJ2-3, the V gene TRBV29-1; D is undetermined. Germline CDR1 reads SQVTM; CDR2 reads ANQGSEA. The CDR3 has 13 amino acids. Trimming stripped 0 bases from V and 0 bases from J, with 4 bases between. The CDR3 bases are TGCAGCGTTGAAGAAACTAGCACAGATACGCAGTATTTT. Translation: CSVEETSTDTQYF.

The V and J genes are TRBV9 and TRBJ1-2; 7 bases line up with TRBD1. CDR1 and CDR2 (germline): SGDLS, YYNGEE. The trim removed 0 bases at V and 5 bases at J, leaving 10 bases unmatched. This CDR3 region has 16 residues. CDR3 sequence reads: CASSVGSDRDLYGYTF. CDR3 bases: TGTGCCAGCAGCGTAGGGTCCGACAGGGACTTGTATGGCTACACCTTC.

The J gene is TRBJ2-5, the V gene TRBV15, with TRBD1 matching 9 bases. This CDR3 region has 16 residues. CDR1 LNHNV and CDR2 YYDKDF come from the germline V gene (reference sequence). J lost 2 bases, V lost 4 bases, and 8 bases had no gene match. The CDR3 reads CATSKGQGVAQETQYF. In DNA form, the CDR3 reads TGTGCCACCAGCAAGGGACAGGGAGTCGCGCAAGAGACCCAGTACTTC.

The V gene is TRBV5-4, the J gene TRBJ2-6, with D possibly matching TRBD2 (6 bases). This CDR3 contains 19 residues. V was cut by 3 bases and J by 2 bases, with 21 bases left in between. Germline lookup yields CDR1 SGHNT and CDR2 YYREEE (reference sequence). CDR3 region: CASSSPWGGQSAGANVLTF. In nucleotides, the CDR3 is TGTGCCAGCAGCTCCCCATGGGGAGGTCAGTCGGCTGGGGCCAACGTCCTGACTTTC.

The V gene is TRBV11-3, the J gene TRBJ2-1; 7 positions match TRBD2. Germline loops: CDR1 SGHNT, CDR2 YENEEA. The CDR3 loop spans 16 amino acids. With 3 bases clipped from V and 6 bases from J, the junction kept 11 bases outside the gene matches. This CDR3 reads CASSFTSWRGSNEQFF. CDR3 sequence (DNA): TGTGCCAGCAGCTTCACATCTTGGCGGGGGAGCAATGAGCAGTTCTTC. The full variable domain, its missing parts supplied by reference TRBV11-3 and TRBJ2-1, is EAGVVQSPRYKIIEKKQPVAFWCNPISGHNTLYWYLQNLGQGPELLIRYENEEAVDDSQLPKDRFSAERLKGVDSTLKIQPAELGDSAVYLCASSFTSWRGSNEQFFGPGTRLTVL.

The chain uses TRBV19 and TRBJ1-2, with a possible D match to TRBD1 (5 bases). Germline assignment: CDR1 LNHDA and CDR2 SQIVND (reference sequence). The CDR3 has 12 residues. V was clipped by 8 bases and J by 6 bases, with 13 bases between them. The CDR3 sequence: CASLGRHHGYTF. The CDR3 bases are TGTGCCAGTCTGGGGCGCCACCATGGCTACACCTTC.

This sequence joins TRBV9 and TRBJ2-7; D is ambiguous. CDR3 length equals 14 residues. CDR1 and CDR2 from the germline V gene are SGDLS and YYNGEE. Trimming pared 4 bases from V and 5 bases from J, leaving 16 bases between. CDR3 sequence reads: CASSTPGLRNEQYF. The CDR3 bases are TGTGCCAGCAGCACCCCGGGCCTGCGGAACGAGCAGTACTTC.